The 16 T cell receptor beta chains reported below all come from one sample, sequenced in a study of T cell repertoires in cytomegalovirus infection. TCRdb reprocessed the reads via MiXCR and lists one record per CDR3 protein. The table includes 750,000 to 900,000 distinct CDR3 sequences, 25% to 35% detected once. Antigens for these TCRs are unknown. This specimen consisted of cultured CD8+ T cells from PBMCs, obtained from culture after CMV antigen stimulation. All receptors come from a human donor in good health (CMV status not recorded). Some clones in this sample may be carry-over from other donors' samples.

This clonotype showed up just a few times. V usage is TRBV19 and J usage is TRBJ2-3; 9 bases agree with TRBD1. CDR1 and CDR2 (germline): LNHDA, SQIVND (reference sequence). The V segment lost 7 bases and the J segment 4 bases; nucleotides outside the gene matches: 9. This CDR3 has 15 residues. As DNA, the CDR3 is TGTGCCAGTACACTCCGGGGACAGGGTCCAGATACGCAGTATTTT. Amino acids: CASTLRGQGPDTQYF.

This clonotype was seen a handful of times. V is TRBV6-1 and J is TRBJ2-7, with 10 bases matching TRBD2. The length of the CDR3 is 13 residues. Germline V CDR1 and CDR2: MNHNS, SASEGT. After removal of 8 bases from V and 4 bases from J, the junction contained 5 bases not matched to a gene. The CDR3 sequence is CASRLAGRYEQYF. For the CDR3, the DNA is TGTGCCAGCCGACTAGCGGGTAGATACGAGCAGTACTTC.

This clonotype showed up many times. V and J are TRBV7-2 and TRBJ2-7; no firm D call. The V gene lost 6 bases and the J gene lost 4 bases, with 22 bases spanning the gap. Germline CDR1 SGHTA, CDR2 FQGNSA. The CDR3 extends over 16 amino acids. CDR3 nucleotide sequence: TGTGCCAGCAGTTACCGAAACCCACAAACGTCTTACGAGCAGTACTTC. Translating gives CASSYRNPQTSYEQYF. Full variable domain (rest looked up from reference TRBV7-2 and TRBJ2-7): GAGVSQSPSNKVTEKGKDVELRCDPISGHTALYWYRQSLGQGLEFLIYFQGNSAPDKSGLPSDRFSAERTGGSVSTLTIQRTQQEDSAVYLCASSYRNPQTSYEQYFGPGTRLTVT.

The chain is built from TRBV11-2 and TRBJ2-3, with 11 bases fitting TRBD2. Germline CDR1 and CDR2: SGHAT and FQNNGV. With 5 bases clipped from V and 3 bases from J, the junction kept 13 bases outside the gene matches. This CDR3 region has 18 residues. The CDR3 DNA is TGTGCCAGCAGCCAAACCCCCCCACTAGCGGGGGTAACAGATACGCAGTATTTT. It specifies CASSQTPPLAGVTDTQYF. Filled out from reference TRBV11-2 and TRBJ2-3, the complete variable domain reads EAGVAQSPRYKIIEKRQSVAFWCNPISGHATLYWYQQILGQGPKLLIQFQNNGVVDDSQLPKDRFSAERLKGVDSTLKIQPAKLEDSAVYLCASSQTPPLAGVTDTQYFGPGTRLTVL.

This clonotype was recorded a few times. This chain uses TRBV27 with TRBJ1-4; D is unresolved. CDR1 and CDR2 from the germline V gene are MNHEY and SMNVEV (reference sequence). Deletions cut 6 bases from V and 7 bases from J, with 9 bases between. The CDR3 loop spans 12 amino acids. This chain's CDR3 is CASSPLGEKLFF. CDR3 DNA: TGTGCCAGCAGCCCCTTGGGTGAAAAACTGTTTTTT.

This clonotype was seen ten or more times. The chain has TRBV4-2 and TRBJ2-2; TRBD1 might be the D (5 bases). Trimming stripped 2 bases from V and 1 base from J, with 8 bases between. Germline CDR1 reads LGHNA; CDR2 reads YNFKEQ. The CDR3 spans 15 residues. CDR3 sequence: CASSQTTGNTGELFF. The CDR3 coding sequence is TGTGCCAGCAGCCAAACTACAGGGAACACCGGGGAGCTGTTTTTT.

This clonotype appeared a few times. This rearrangement joins TRBV7-6 to TRBJ2-1; possible D gene TRBD1, 6 bases. Germline lookup yields CDR1 SGHVS and CDR2 FNYEAQ. Trimming stripped 1 base from V and 5 bases from J, with 12 bases between. The CDR3 contains 15 residues. CDR3 coding DNA: TGTGCCAGCAGCTTAGTAGTCGACAGGAACAATGAGCAGTTCTTC. As protein: CASSLVVDRNNEQFF.

This clonotype has ten or more counts. This chain links TRBV7-6 with TRBJ1-1; D is undetermined. The V end was cut by 1 base, the J end by 0 bases, with 6 bases between. Germline loops: CDR1 SGHVS, CDR2 FNYEAQ. The length of the CDR3 is 14 residues. CDR3 loop: CASSLGVLNTEAFF. CDR3 in DNA: TGTGCCAGCAGCTTAGGGGTGCTGAACACTGAAGCTTTCTTT.

This chain uses TRBV12-3 or TRBV12-4 with TRBJ2-7, with D maybe TRBD1 (6 bases). The CDR3 length is 17 residues. The germline V and J ends were trimmed by 11 bases and 0 bases, with 26 bases remaining between them. The CDR3 region has the DNA TGTGCCCCTACCTCGGGCACAGGGTCTCCCAGCTCCTACGAGCAGTACGTC. Encoded protein: CAPTSGTGSPSSYEQYV.

The chain recombines TRBV6-2 or TRBV6-3 with TRBJ1-1; the match to TRBD1 covers 9 bases. Germline loops: CDR1 MNHEY, CDR2 SVGEGT. The CDR3 spans 17 residues. V lost 2 bases, J lost 4 bases, and 11 bases stayed unmatched. The CDR3 loop reads CASSYARRDRVGTEAFF. CDR3 nucleotides: TGTGCCAGCAGTTACGCCCGACGGGACAGGGTCGGCACTGAAGCTTTCTTT.

This clonotype appeared a single time. The CDR3 loop reads CASSAAEDSWVGETQYF. CDR3 DNA: TGTGCCAGCAGCGCCGCCGAGGACTCCTGGGTCGGAGAGACCCAGTACTTC. The J gene is TRBJ2-5, the V gene TRBV9; tentatively, D is TRBD2 (5 bases). The V gene lost 3 bases and the J gene lost 4 bases, with 22 bases spanning the gap. The CDR3 spans 17 residues. CDR1 is SGDLS, CDR2 YYNGEE, per germline. Supplemented by reference TRBV9 and TRBJ2-5, the full variable domain reads DSGVTQTPKHLITATGQRVTLRCSPRSGDLSVYWYQQSLDQGLQFLIQYYNGEERAKGNILERFSAQQFPDLHSELNLSSLELGDSALYFCASSAAEDSWVGETQYFGPGTRLLVL.

The chain is built from TRBV7-9 and TRBJ2-3; 8 bases map to TRBD2. The CDR3 is 17 residues long. V dropped 3 bases and J dropped 2; count of bases not matched to a gene: 10. The germline V gene has CDR1 SEHNR and CDR2 FQNEAQ (reference sequence). CDR3 region: CASSFIPGGPDTDTQYF. The CDR3 coding sequence is TGTGCCAGCAGCTTCATTCCGGGGGGGCCCGACACAGATACGCAGTATTTT.

This clonotype was picked up one time. The chain recombines TRBV6-5 with TRBJ2-7; D might be TRBD1 (7 bases). V was pared by 6 bases and J by 9 bases, with 24 bases between. Germline CDR1 is MNHEY and CDR2 is SVGAGI. This CDR3 contains 15 residues. In nucleotides, the CDR3 is TGTGCCAGCAGGGACCGCCGGGGGACAGCGGTGGGGCAGTACTTC. This sequence encodes CASRDRRGTAVGQYF.

The rearrangement uses TRBV27 and TRBJ2-3, with 9 bases matching TRBD2. V was pared by 0 bases and J by 6 bases, with 4 bases of the junction left unmatched. CDR3 size: 15 residues. CDR1 is MNHEY, CDR2 SMNVEV, per germline (reference sequence). The CDR3 region has the DNA TGTGCCAGCAGTTTATCGCGGGGGGGCGTGGATACGCAGTATTTT. It specifies CASSLSRGGVDTQYF.

In this sample, this clonotype turned up many times. This rearrangement joins TRBV7-2 to TRBJ2-5, with unresolved D. CDR1 is SGHTA, CDR2 FQGNSA, per germline. The CDR3 has 17 residues. V was pared by 1 base and J by 5 bases, with 20 bases between. CDR3 sequence reads: CASSLGLHGLQTETQYF. DNA for the CDR3: TGTGCCAGCAGCTTAGGCCTTCATGGGCTTCAAACTGAGACCCAGTACTTC.

The chain links TRBV15 to TRBJ2-5; 9 bases are shared with TRBD2. The V gene's germline CDR1 is LNHNV and CDR2 YYDKDF (reference sequence). The CDR3 has 15 amino acids. Trimming took 3 bases from V and 3 from J; bases not matched to a gene: 5. In DNA, the CDR3 is TGTGCCACCAGCAGCCATAGCGGGGGAAAAGAGACCCAGTACTTC. Translation gives CATSSHSGGKETQYF.